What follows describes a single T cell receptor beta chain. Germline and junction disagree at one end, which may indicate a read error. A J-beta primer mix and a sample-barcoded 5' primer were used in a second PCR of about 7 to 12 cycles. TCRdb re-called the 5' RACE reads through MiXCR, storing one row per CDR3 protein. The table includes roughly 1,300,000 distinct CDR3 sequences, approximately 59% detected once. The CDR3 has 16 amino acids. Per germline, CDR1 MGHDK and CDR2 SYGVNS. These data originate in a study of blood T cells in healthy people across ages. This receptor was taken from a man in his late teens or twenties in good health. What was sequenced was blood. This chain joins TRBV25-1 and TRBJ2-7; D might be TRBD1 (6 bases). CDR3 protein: CASNESPATGSCEQYF. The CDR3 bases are TGTGCCAGCAATGAATCCCCCGCGACAGGCTCCTGCGAGCAGTACTTC.